Given below is one TCR beta chain in context. It has no known antigen specificity. Per-base quality was not reported, and no clone a single base away is much larger than it. Library generation was performed with the immunoSEQ multiplex PCR assay. A mixture of 60 forward primers for TCR Vbeta segments and 13 reverse primers for TCR Jbeta segments was used in the multiplex PCR. A multiplex PCR assay on genomic DNA amplified the CDR3 region of rearranged TCR beta genes. The Illumina HiSeq System was used to sequence the amplified TCR beta libraries as 87-base-pair reads. On the authors' methods: A later analysis tallied 75 million to 95 million unique TCR beta chains across the 610 or so repertoires, and some 10 million of those chains were shared by two or more donors. Raw reads were error-corrected and collapsed into unique sequences with a nearest-neighbor algorithm that merged closely related sequences to remove PCR and sequencing errors. CDR3 sequences were aligned to IMGT reference sequences to assign V, D and J gene segments. For a sequence to be retained, a match of at least six nucleotides to both a V gene segment and a J gene segment was required. A rearrangement was called productive if the CDR3 had no stop codons and remained in frame with V and J, and every other rearrangement was called non-productive. Following IMGT convention, CDR3 was defined as the stretch from the second conserved V-encoded cysteine up to the conserved J-encoded phenylalanine. The earlier analysis of 500 to 650 of the donors excluded any sequence lacking an unambiguous match to a single V gene segment. An earlier analysis of fewer than 650 of the donors classified V segments as functional when productive rearrangements were above 56.7% and as segregating when the standard deviation between donors was above 5%. A statistical classification framework was built to diagnose cytomegalovirus status from the catalog of TCR beta chain sequences. A later analysis assigned V and J genes by comparing TCR nucleotide sequences with IMGT/GENE-DB human TR gene sequences. The TCRdist pipeline was used in a later analysis to assign CDR3 sequences and most-parsimonious VDJ recombination scenarios. In a later analysis, each TCR beta chain was defined by its CDR3 amino acid sequence together with its V-gene family, and reads lacking a unique V-gene family were excluded. In a later analysis, nearly 600 highly shared, low-generation-probability nucleotide sequences were removed to address suspected cross-contamination and a sequencing artifact. For each public chain, a later analysis derived a clonal expansion index from normalized ranks of inferred template counts within each repertoire. Generation probabilities in a later analysis came from a VDJ recombination model fitted to out-of-frame rearrangements, and those results were checked against IGoR. In a later analysis, hypergeometric tests were used to score TCR-TCR, TCR-HLA and TCR-CMV co-occurrence, with a repertoire-size bias correction applied to TCR pairs. To estimate false discovery rates, a later analysis permuted the HLA or CMV assignments 20 times. A later analysis grouped co-occurring TCRs with DBSCAN, adding TCRdist sequence similarity when clustering within HLA-allele-positive subsets. Co-occurrence clustering excluded repertoires with fewer than 30,000 or more than 120,000 public chains, plus five with anomalous nucleotide sharing. TCRdb holds this immuneACCESS table with in-frame rearrangements only. Some clones are missing; in checked studies, unresolved V genes explain under half, and the rest has no known cause. The V and J calls and clone size were taken over from that table, and D and trimming were inferred from the DNA. This sample comprises about 120,000 clones, 73% of them detected only once. The ten biggest clones cover around 4.1% of the sample.

The data derive from a study of cytomegalovirus exposure and HLA in healthy donors (dated by TCRdb to 2015 to 2018). With regard to the full study: In an earlier analysis of 587 of the donors, around 300 Gb of sequence data and 90 million to 120 million unique TCR beta sequences from about 190 million T cells were reported. A later analysis re-analyzed previously published TCR beta repertoires from about 730 donors and added high-resolution HLA genotyping to study TCR occurrence patterns. Every discovery cohort repertoire had been produced on one sequencing platform. In addition to the first cohort of 650 to 800 subjects, a separate validation cohort of 130 or so different subjects was used. Four to six DR-DQ haplotypes were handled as single units for association and clustering, since linkage in the cohort was strong. To predict cytomegalovirus infection status, the study combined high-throughput TCR immunosequencing, statistical association of individual TCRs with disease status, and machine learning. In an earlier analysis of roughly 540 of the donors, high-throughput TCR beta sequencing was used to judge whether each TCR beta V gene segment behaved as functional or pseudogenic. Rather than drawing on any new phenotypic data, the later analysis identified candidate immune exposures from TCR beta sequences and the way those sequences occurred across donors. Roughly 300 gigabases of sequencing data and around 88 million unique TCR sequences made up an early release that covered about 640 HLA-typed donors. Across some 400 genotyped donors of the cohort, an average of about 240,000 unique TCR beta nucleotide sequences per donor were sequenced, and approximately 19% of those sequences were non-productive. The study profiled the T cell repertoires of under 850 subjects by immunosequencing and related them to cytomegalovirus serostatus. Of the roughly 430 genotyped donors, about 80% fell in the genetic ancestry cluster associated with self-reported Caucasian donors. The number of typed donors differed by locus: 629-630 for A, B, C, DRB1 and DQB1; 522 for DQA1; 606 for DPA1; and some 450 for DPB1. HLA typing included class I and class II loci at four-digit resolution. In a later genetic analysis, genome-wide SNP genotypes for about 55% of the roughly 700 donors were used, and that subset was treated as a discovery cohort. The study aimed to test whether cataloging public T cell receptors could reveal signatures of past pathogen exposure. Donor age, sex, ethnicity and CMV serostatus were collected together with the repertoire data.

In total, 500 to 700 healthy bone marrow donors made up the cohort. At the time of sampling, every cohort member was nominally healthy, though immune exposures that went unrecorded were likely present. The donor tested CMV seronegative, placing the donor among the 350 or so seronegative members of the cohort. Every donor gave a peripheral blood sample, and the peripheral blood mononuclear cells from that sample were used for TCR beta sequencing. Genomic DNA extraction from the blood cell samples was performed with the Qiagen DNeasy Blood Extraction Kit. General conclusions and limits of the study: A later analysis found that HLA-associated TCR beta chains were more clonally expanded and had lower generation probabilities than equally common non-associated chains. In a later genetic analysis, a missense DCLRE1C variant was associated with V-gene and J-gene trimming of TCR beta chains, and the association was replicated in an independent cohort. In a later analysis, most CMV-associated TCR beta chains were found to appear HLA-restricted, with HLA associations seemingly driven largely by CMV exposure. A total of roughly 160 TCR beta chains were listed by the study as associated with cytomegalovirus. In vitro tests confirmed that a few of the cytomegalovirus-associated TCR beta chains recognize cytomegalovirus antigens. An earlier analysis of 450 to 750 of the donors showed that most TCR beta V segments appeared in productive rearrangements either about 90% or about 30% of the time, which broadly matched IMGT annotations. Sequencing depth was assumed to be roughly uniform across donors in the presence/absence analyses, though that assumption may not hold. In this cohort, only TCR beta chains were sequenced, and detectable features were limited by the absence of alpha or paired-chain data. The authors suggested that the approach could potentially be extended to other disease states and immunological phenotypes. A further reported finding was that TCR beta sequences accurately predicted the HLA-A and HLA-B alleles for most subjects in the first cohort. In a later analysis, 16,951 TCR beta sequences were associated with specific HLA alleles at a false discovery rate of 0.05. Because the 87-base-pair reads could not distinguish some IMGT-functional V segments, including TRBV6-2 and TRBV6-3, those segments were excluded. Assigning TCR associations to individual alleles was difficult when HLA alleles, especially DR and DQ, strongly co-occurred. Cytomegalovirus status was reported to be diagnosed by the classifier with high specificity and sensitivity in both the original and validation cohorts. Because counts were too low, roughly 17 rarely observed V segments, including chromosome 9 orphons, were left out of the earlier analysis of roughly 600 of the donors. Compared with the approximately 700-donor mean, donors in an Asian-associated ancestry cluster had fewer N-insertions in productive TCRs, according to a later genetic analysis. In a later analysis, TCR association rates were found to vary across HLA loci, with the most associated TCRs seen for DRB1 alleles and the fewest for HLA-C alleles. The sequencing pipeline was judged likely to have produced a cluster of highly shared sequence variants as a technical artifact. Because HLA typing was missing for some donors at each locus, association tests included only the typed subset. Most TCR sequences were seen in very few donors, while some public TCRs were found in many individuals. For the cohort, immune exposure information was limited to CMV serostatus. A later analysis reported that several top co-occurrence clusters appeared linked to parvovirus B19, influenza, CMV and Epstein-Barr virus. Correlated functional status among segregating V segments might reflect linkage disequilibrium, but an unknown experimental factor could not be ruled out.

The CDR3 starts with the cysteine, ends with the phenylalanine, and has 12 residues. Only the CDR3 DNA is retained, 36 bases long and in frame from the first base. Via the germline V gene (reference sequence), CDR1 is MNHNY and CDR2 SVGAGI. The germline ends are 7 bases apart after V is trimmed by 6 bases and J by 3 bases. The rearranged segments are TRBV6-6 and TRBJ2-3; no D segment can be confidently identified. Sequencing was performed on PBMCs. This TCR derives from a woman aged 40 to 50 in good health and CMV-seronegative. The CDR3 corresponds to CASSPNTDTQYF. The sequence in DNA is TGTGCCAGCAGCCCCAATACAGATACGCAGTATTTT.